Sequencing of this T cell receptor beta chain was carried out in a study of T cells in Graves' hyperthyroidism and ophthalmopathy. This clonotype has at least ten counts. Per germline, CDR1 ENHRY and CDR2 SYGVKD. The V end lost 6 bases, the J end lost 0 bases, and 11 bases lay between the germline ends. The CDR3 is 14 residues long. TCR beta CDR3 regions were amplified from RNA. The HTBI primer set served for first-round RT-PCR of the TCR CDR3. One entry per CDR3 protein, called by TCRdb with MiXCR from the multiplex PCR reads. There are about 180,000 distinct CDR3 sequences in the sample; about 17% occur only once, and roughly 30% lies in the top ten.

The chain uses TRBV10-3 and TRBJ2-5; no clear D. The TCR sequence derives from a woman aged 45-65 years with Graves' hyperthyroidism. Sequenced: blood. The CDR3 sequence is CAIREKTNQETQYF. CDR3 DNA: TGTGCCATCAGAGAAAAGACGAACCAAGAGACCCAGTACTTC.